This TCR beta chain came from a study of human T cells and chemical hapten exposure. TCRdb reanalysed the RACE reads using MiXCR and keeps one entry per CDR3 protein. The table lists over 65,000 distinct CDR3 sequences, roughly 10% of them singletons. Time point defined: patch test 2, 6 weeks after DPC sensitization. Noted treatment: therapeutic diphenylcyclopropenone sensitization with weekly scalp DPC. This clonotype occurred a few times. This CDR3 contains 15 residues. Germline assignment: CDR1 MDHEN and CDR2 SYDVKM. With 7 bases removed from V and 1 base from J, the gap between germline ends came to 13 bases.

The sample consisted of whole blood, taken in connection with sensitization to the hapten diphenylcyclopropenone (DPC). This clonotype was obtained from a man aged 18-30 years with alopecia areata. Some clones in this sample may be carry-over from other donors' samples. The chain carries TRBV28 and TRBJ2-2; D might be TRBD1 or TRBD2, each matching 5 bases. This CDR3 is CASKDQGRNTGELFF. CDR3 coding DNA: TGTGCCAGCAAGGACCAGGGACGGAACACCGGGGAGCTGTTTTTT.